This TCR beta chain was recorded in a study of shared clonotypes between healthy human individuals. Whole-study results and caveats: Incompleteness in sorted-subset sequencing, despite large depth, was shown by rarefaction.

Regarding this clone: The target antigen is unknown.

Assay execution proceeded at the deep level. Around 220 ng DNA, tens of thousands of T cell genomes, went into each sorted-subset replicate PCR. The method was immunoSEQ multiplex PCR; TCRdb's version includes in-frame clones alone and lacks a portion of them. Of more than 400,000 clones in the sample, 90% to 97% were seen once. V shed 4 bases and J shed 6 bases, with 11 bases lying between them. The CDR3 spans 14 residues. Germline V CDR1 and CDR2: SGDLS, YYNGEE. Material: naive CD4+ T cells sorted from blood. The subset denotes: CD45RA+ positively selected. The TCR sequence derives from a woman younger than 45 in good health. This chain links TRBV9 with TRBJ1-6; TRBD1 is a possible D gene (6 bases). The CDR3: CASSTTGSNSPLHF. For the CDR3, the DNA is TGTGCCAGCAGCACGACAGGATCTAATTCACCCCTCCACTTT.